This T cell receptor (beta chain) is from a study of blood T cell repertoires in COVID-19. Whole-study context: Italy, Spain and the United States were the sources of the convalescent and acute COVID-19 samples. Nucleic acid was either cDNA or gDNA, and it came from T cells, B-cell-depleted T cells, or PBMCs.

CDR3 length: 14 residues. CDR1 and CDR2 (germline): LGHNA, YNFKEQ. V lost 1 base and J lost 9, with 13 bases in between. TCRdb's table, derived via immunoSEQ multiplex PCR, lists solely in-frame clones and lacks some. This sample has over 100,000 clones; 65% to 90% occur once, and the top ten carry 8.4%. This chain links TRBV4-2 with TRBJ2-1; D may be TRBD1 (5 bases). The sequence came from a woman in her sixties with active or convalescent COVID-19. The specimen sequenced was peripheral blood. DNA for the CDR3: TGTGCCAGCAGCCAAGGCTGGGGCCAAGCTGAGCAGTTCTTC. As protein: CASSQGWGQAEQFF.